These 7 T cell receptor beta chains were sequenced from one sample in a study of cytomegalovirus exposure and HLA in healthy donors. PCR employed 60 Vbeta and 13 Jbeta primers. This table comes from immunoSEQ multiplex PCR, and its TCRdb copy is limited to in-frame clones, with some not included. Found here are some 200,000 clones, more than 75% of them singletons; the top ten hold 6.5%. The material sequenced was PBMCs. The receptors originated from a woman aged 45-65 years in good health and CMV-seropositive.

The chain carries TRBV12-5 and TRBJ2-5; 11 nucleotides line up with TRBD2. Germline loops: CDR1 LGHNT, CDR2 FRNRAP. Trimming at V came to 0 bases and at J to 4 bases, leaving 7 bases not matched to a gene. The CDR3 length is 17 residues. The CDR3 DNA reads TGTGCTAGTGGTTTGGTACGAGGTCTAGCGGGGGGAGAGACCCAGTACTTC. This gives the protein CASGLVRGLAGGETQYF.

The rearrangement joins TRBV7-2 to TRBJ2-2; D remains ambiguous. V was shortened by 5 bases and J by 1 base, with 11 bases between the two germline ends. The CDR3 runs to 15 residues. CDR1 is SGHTA and CDR2 is FQGNSA in the germline V gene. The CDR3: CASSVTTLNTGELFF. CDR3 sequence (DNA): TGTGCCAGCAGCGTAACCACTTTGAACACCGGGGAGCTGTTTTTT.

This chain links TRBV27 with TRBJ2-5; D is perhaps TRBD2 (6 bases). CDR1 is MNHEY, CDR2 SMNVEV, per germline (reference sequence). The CDR3 spans 14 residues. V was cut by 6 bases and J by 2 bases, with 13 bases left in between. The DNA for the CDR3 is TGTGCCAGCAGCCTACACGGAGGGCAAGAGACCCAGTACTTC. Translated, it gives CASSLHGGQETQYF.

The V call is TRBV2, the J call TRBJ2-1; perhaps TRBD1 as D (6 bases). Germline V CDR1 and CDR2: SNHLY, FYNNEI. V was trimmed by 5 bases and J by 9 bases, leaving 14 bases between them. The CDR3 has 13 residues. The CDR3 spells CASSTTGLGEQFF. For the CDR3, the DNA is TGTGCCAGCAGTACCACAGGGTTGGGTGAGCAGTTCTTC.

This chain uses TRBV7-9 with TRBJ2-6; D may be TRBD1 (5 bases). CDR1 is SEHNR and CDR2 is FQNEAQ in the germline V gene (reference sequence). The CDR3 is made up of 18 amino acids. Trimming pared 7 bases from V and 1 base from J, leaving 20 bases between. CDR3 sequence: CASTNDNRGVSGANVLTF. For the CDR3, the DNA is TGTGCCAGCACCAACGACAATAGGGGTGTATCTGGGGCCAACGTCCTGACTTTC. The complete variable domain, with remaining parts taken from reference TRBV7-9 and TRBJ2-6, reads DTGVSQNPRHKITKRGQNVTFRCDPISEHNRLYWYRQTLGQGPEFLTYFQNEAQLEKSRLLSDRFSAERPKGSFSTLEIQRTEQGDSAMYLCASTNDNRGVSGANVLTFGAGSRLTVL.

This chain links TRBV4-1 with TRBJ1-5; the D is unclear. Germline V gives CDR1 MGHRA, CDR2 YSYEKL. V lost 4 bases to trimming and J lost 1 base, with 11 bases between them. CDR3 length: 15 residues. CDR3 residues: CASSPRFESNQPQHF. The DNA of the CDR3 is TGCGCCAGCAGCCCCCGGTTTGAGAGCAATCAGCCCCAGCATTTT.

This clone was detected only a few times. The V and J genes are TRBV5-1 and TRBJ2-1, with 9 bases matching TRBD2. The CDR3 loop spans 15 amino acids. V shed 3 bases, J shed 9 bases, and the junction held 10 bases outside the gene matches. Germline values: CDR1 SGHRS, CDR2 YFSETQ. The CDR3 sequence is CASSSQASGDFEQFF. The CDR3 DNA sequence: TGCGCCAGCAGCTCGCAGGCTAGCGGGGACTTTGAGCAGTTCTTC.